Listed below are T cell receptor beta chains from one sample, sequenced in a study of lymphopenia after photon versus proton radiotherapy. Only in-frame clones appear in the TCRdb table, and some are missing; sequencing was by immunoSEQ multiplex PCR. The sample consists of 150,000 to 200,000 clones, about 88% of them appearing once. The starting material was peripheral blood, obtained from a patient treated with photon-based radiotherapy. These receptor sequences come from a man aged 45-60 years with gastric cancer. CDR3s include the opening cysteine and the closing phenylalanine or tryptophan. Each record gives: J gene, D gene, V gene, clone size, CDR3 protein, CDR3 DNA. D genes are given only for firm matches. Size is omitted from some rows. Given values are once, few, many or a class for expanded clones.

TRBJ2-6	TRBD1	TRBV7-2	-	CASTGTGRNVLTF	TGTGCCAGCACTGGGACAGGGCGGAACGTCCTGACTTTC
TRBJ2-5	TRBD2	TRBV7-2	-	CASSLLAGVGETQYF	TGTGCCAGCAGCTTACTAGCGGGAGTGGGAGAGACCCAGTACTTC
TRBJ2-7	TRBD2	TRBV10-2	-	CASSDSGRTYEQYF	TGCGCCAGCAGCGATAGCGGGAGAACCTACGAGCAGTACTTC
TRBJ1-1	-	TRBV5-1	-	CASSLYTDTEAFF	TGCGCCAGCAGCTTGTACACTGACACTGAAGCTTTCTTT
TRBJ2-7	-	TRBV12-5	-	CASGLGQVYEQYF	TGTGCTAGTGGTTTGGGACAGGTTTACGAGCAGTACTTC
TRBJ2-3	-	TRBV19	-	CASSKGGGPIDTQYF	TGTGCCAGTAGTAAAGGGGGAGGGCCTATCGATACGCAGTATTTT
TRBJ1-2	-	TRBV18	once	CASSPSRTALDGYTF	TGTGCCAGCTCACCATCCAGGACAGCCCTCGATGGCTACACCTTC
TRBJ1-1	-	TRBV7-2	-	CASSLQGNTEAFF	TGTGCCAGCAGCCTACAGGGTAACACTGAAGCTTTCTTT
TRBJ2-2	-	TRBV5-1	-	CASSLGPGDGSTGELFF	TGCGCCAGCAGCTTGGGTCCGGGGGATGGAAGCACCGGGGAGCTGTTTTTT
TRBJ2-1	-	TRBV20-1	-	CSAQIDNEQFF	TGCAGTGCCCAGATCGATAATGAGCAGTTCTTC
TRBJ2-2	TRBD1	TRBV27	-	CASSLLDRANTGELFF	TGTGCCAGCAGTTTATTGGACAGGGCAAACACCGGGGAGCTGTTTTTT
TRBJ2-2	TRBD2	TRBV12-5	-	CASGLILRGLAGGPVGTGELFF	TGTGCTAGTGGTTTGATATTGAGGGGGCTAGCGGGAGGGCCTGTAGGGACCGGGGAGCTGTTTTTT
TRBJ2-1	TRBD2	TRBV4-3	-	CASSQGTSDYNEQFF	TGCGCCAGCAGCCAAGGGACTAGCGATTACAATGAGCAGTTCTTC
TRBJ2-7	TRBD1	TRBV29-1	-	CSAGTGDSYEQYF	TGCAGCGCAGGGACAGGGGACTCCTACGAGCAGTACTTC
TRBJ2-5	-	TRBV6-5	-	CASSYRQGRETQYF	TGTGCCAGCAGTTATAGGCAGGGACGAGAGACCCAGTACTTC
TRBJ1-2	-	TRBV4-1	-	CASSQARARDDGYTF	TGCGCCAGCAGCCAAGCCAGGGCAAGGGACGACGGCTACACCTTC
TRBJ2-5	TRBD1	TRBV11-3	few	CASSFPKGAPGETQYF	TGTGCCAGCAGCTTTCCAAAGGGGGCCCCTGGGGAGACCCAGTACTTC
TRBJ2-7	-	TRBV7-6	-	CASSSRPTVPYEQYF	TGTGCCAGCAGCTCCCGCCCGACGGTCCCCTACGAGCAGTACTTC
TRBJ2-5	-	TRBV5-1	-	CASSIQAQGRETQYF	TGCGCCAGCTCCATTCAGGCTCAGGGGCGGGAGACCCAGTACTTC